Listed below are T cell receptor beta chains from one sample, sequenced in a study of blood T cell repertoires in COVID-19. Only in-frame clones appear in the TCRdb table, and some are missing; sequencing was by immunoSEQ multiplex PCR. The sample lists some 25,000 clones, nearly 90% occurring once. Sequenced: peripheral blood. These receptors originate from a man aged 65 to 85 with acute or convalescent COVID-19. Each CDR3 is given with its conserved first and last residue. The D gene is left open where the match is weak. Only part of the rows carry a size: once, few, many, or a class if the clone is expanded.

NA TRBJ1-2 TRBD1 TRBV28 CASSSGQGDYGYTF TGTGCCAGCAGCTCGGGACAGGGGGACTATGGCTACACCTTC
NA TRBJ2-7 TRBD1 TRBV7-9 CASSSERDSSYEQYF TGTGCCAGCAGCTCTGAGAGGGACAGTTCCTACGAGCAGTACTTC
few TRBJ2-1 NA TRBV5-1 CASSLGQAPSYNEQFF TGCGCCAGCAGCTTGGGACAAGCACCCTCCTACAATGAGCAGTTCTTC
once TRBJ1-4 TRBD1 TRBV5-5 CASSADGTGGEKLFF TGTGCCAGCAGCGCGGACGGGACAGGGGGCGAAAAACTGTTTTTT
NA TRBJ1-3 TRBD1 TRBV3-1/TRBV3-2 CASSQEGTAAGNTIYF TGTGCCAGCAGCCAAGAGGGGACAGCAGCTGGAAACACCATATATTTT
NA TRBJ2-3 NA TRBV7-7 CASSLRDTDTQYF TGTGCCAGCAGCTTGCGGGACACAGATACGCAGTATTTT
NA TRBJ2-5 TRBD1 TRBV7-2 CASSLVDRANQETQYF TGTGCCAGCAGCTTAGTCGACAGGGCTAATCAAGAGACCCAGTACTTC
NA TRBJ2-1 TRBD1 TRBV2 CATYRQGSVYEQFF TGTGCCACCTATCGACAGGGGTCGGTCTATGAGCAGTTCTTC
NA TRBJ2-7 NA TRBV28 CASSTPAASYEQYF TGTGCCAGCAGCACCCCGGCGGCGAGCTACGAGCAGTACTTC
NA TRBJ2-3 NA TRBV11-3 CASSEGVGATFTDTQYF TGTGCCAGCAGCGAGGGGGTTGGGGCTACTTTCACAGATACGCAGTATTTT
NA TRBJ2-6 NA TRBV5-4 CASSSGVDGANVLTF TGTGCCAGCAGCTCGGGGGTAGATGGGGCCAACGTCCTGACTTTC
NA TRBJ2-3 NA TRBV28 CASSPPWAGATDTQYF TGTGCCAGCAGCCCCCCGTGGGCAGGGGCCACAGATACGCAGTATTTT
NA TRBJ1-1 NA TRBV28 CASRHTVGGPAFF TGTGCCAGCAGACACACCGTCGGGGGTCCGGCTTTCTTT
few TRBJ2-7 NA TRBV19 CASSPGGRPYEQYF TGTGCCAGTAGCCCGGGGGGCAGGCCCTACGAGCAGTACTTC
NA TRBJ2-7 TRBD1 TRBV28 CASSLRQGYSYEQYF TGTGCCAGCAGTTTAAGACAGGGATACTCCTACGAGCAGTACTTC
once TRBJ1-2 TRBD1 TRBV9 CASSVQGAFGYTF TGTGCCAGCAGCGTACAGGGGGCCTTTGGCTACACCTTC
NA TRBJ2-3 NA TRBV7-2 CASSQGGRGVSTTDTQYF TGTGCCAGCAGCCAAGGGGGTCGGGGGGTCAGCACCACAGATACGCAGTATTTT
NA TRBJ2-6 NA TRBV3-1/TRBV3-2 CASSLDRSGANVLTF TGTGCCAGCAGCCTGGACAGATCTGGGGCCAACGTCCTGACTTTC
few TRBJ2-7 TRBD1 TRBV2 CASSPGQGLEQYF TGTGCCAGCAGTCCGGGACAGGGTCTCGAGCAGTACTTC
NA TRBJ2-1 NA TRBV5-1 CASSLAQGALGEQFF TGCGCCAGCAGCTTGGCGCAAGGGGCGTTGGGTGAGCAGTTCTTC
NA TRBJ1-1 NA TRBV10-3 CAISEGLGGTEAFF TGTGCCATCAGTGAGGGTCTGGGGGGCACTGAAGCTTTCTTT
NA TRBJ1-2 NA TRBV14 CASSQDHTAGWGYTF TGTGCCAGCAGCCAAGATCATACGGCAGGGTGGGGCTACACCTTC
once TRBJ1-1 NA TRBV6-2/TRBV6-3 CASSRRGEFSGTEAFF TGTGCCAGCAGCCGCCGGGGTGAGTTTAGCGGCACTGAAGCTTTCTTT
NA TRBJ2-3 TRBD2 TRBV5-1 CASSRVGRGKDTQYF TGCGCCAGCAGCAGGGTAGGGAGGGGAAAAGATACGCAGTATTTT
NA TRBJ2-7 NA TRBV10-3 CAISEKEDGRRTSYEQYF TGTGCCATCAGTGAGAAAGAGGACGGGAGAAGGACCTCCTACGAGCAGTACTTC
few TRBJ1-1 NA TRBV7-8 CASSTGQLLNTEAFF TGTGCCAGCAGCACAGGACAGCTATTGAACACTGAAGCTTTCTTT
NA TRBJ2-1 NA TRBV11-3 CASSSQVLNEQFF TGTGCCAGCAGCTCCCAGGTCCTCAATGAGCAGTTCTTC
NA TRBJ2-7 TRBD2 TRBV7-8 CASSLRDWLAGATGEQYF TGTGCCAGCAGCTTAAGGGATTGGCTAGCGGGCGCTACTGGGGAGCAGTACTTC
NA TRBJ1-2 TRBD1 TRBV29-1 CSAVQGASYGYTF TGCAGCGCCGTACAGGGGGCAAGCTATGGCTACACCTTC
NA TRBJ1-6 TRBD1 TRBV27 CASSYRTGTDSPLHF TGTGCCAGCAGTTACCGGACAGGGACGGATTCACCCCTCCACTTT
NA TRBJ2-1 TRBD2 TRBV11-2 CASSLLAGAGNEQFF TGTGCCAGCAGCTTACTAGCGGGAGCGGGGAATGAGCAGTTCTTC
NA TRBJ1-2 TRBD1 TRBV7-2 CASSFTGTGPYGYTF TGTGCCAGCAGCTTCACCGGGACAGGACCCTATGGCTACACCTTC
NA TRBJ2-2 TRBD2 TRBV14 CASSQGTGTRSTGELFF TGTGCCAGCAGCCAGGGGACCGGGACTAGGAGCACCGGGGAGCTGTTTTTT
NA TRBJ2-5 NA TRBV6-5 CASSQGGTQYF TGTGCCAGTTCCCAAGGGGGGACCCAGTACTTC
NA TRBJ2-5 TRBD2 TRBV4-2 CASSQGTSGQETQYF TGTGCCAGCAGCCAGGGGACTAGCGGCCAAGAGACCCAGTACTTC
NA TRBJ2-2 TRBD2 TRBV9 CASRTGLAIGELFF TGTGCCAGCAGGACGGGACTAGCGATTGGGGAGCTGTTTTTT
NA TRBJ1-4 TRBD1 TRBV2 CASNIDRQGEKLFF TGTGCCAGCAATATCGACAGACAGGGTGAAAAACTGTTTTTT
once TRBJ1-2 TRBD1 TRBV9 CASSPRDREGYGYTF TGTGCCAGCAGCCCCCGGGACAGGGAAGGCTATGGCTACACCTTC
NA TRBJ2-1 NA TRBV19 CASSIDHGYNEQFF TGTGCCAGTAGTATAGATCACGGGTACAATGAGCAGTTCTTC
NA TRBJ2-3 TRBD2 TRBV11-1 CASSLRTGGQTDTQYF TGTGCCAGCAGCTTGCGGACGGGAGGGCAGACAGATACGCAGTATTTT
NA TRBJ1-1 NA TRBV6-1 CASSAWTPKRSWSTEAFF TGTGCCAGCAGTGCTTGGACACCGAAAAGGTCTTGGTCCACTGAAGCTTTCTTT
NA TRBJ2-1 TRBD2 TRBV7-2 CASSSEAGAYNEQFF TGTGCCAGCAGCTCCGAGGCGGGGGCCTACAATGAGCAGTTCTTC
NA TRBJ2-2 TRBD1 TRBV10-3 CAIRKSGQGNTGELFF TGTGCCATCCGTAAATCGGGACAGGGGAACACCGGGGAGCTGTTTTTT
few TRBJ1-2 TRBD1 TRBV6-5 CASPLGTGGGYTF TGTGCCAGCCCTCTAGGGACAGGGGGAGGCTACACCTTC
NA TRBJ2-7 NA TRBV14 CASSRTVSYEQYF TGTGCCAGCAGCCGGACAGTCTCCTACGAGCAGTACTTC
NA TRBJ1-2 TRBD1 TRBV7-3 CASSRTGAVGYTF TGTGCCAGCAGTCGTACAGGGGCTGTGGGCTACACCTTC
NA TRBJ1-1 NA TRBV25-1 CASSQSSGGHFTEAFF TGTGCCAGCAGTCAGAGCTCTGGGGGACACTTCACTGAAGCTTTCTTT
NA TRBJ1-2 NA TRBV7-2 CASSLAAGSYGYTF TGTGCCAGCAGCTTAGCGGCAGGGTCCTATGGCTACACCTTC
once TRBJ2-2 TRBD1 TRBV5-1 CASSPRAGGPPGELFF TGCGCCAGCAGCCCGAGGGCAGGGGGCCCCCCCGGGGAGCTGTTTTTT
few TRBJ1-2 NA TRBV4-3 CASSQGTALYGYTF TGCGCCAGCAGCCAAGGGACAGCACTCTATGGCTACACCTTC
NA TRBJ2-7 TRBD1 TRBV7-9 CASSLAGPSSGTANYEQYF TGTGCCAGCAGCTTAGCGGGGCCCTCATCCGGGACAGCCAACTACGAGCAGTACTTC
NA TRBJ1-2 NA TRBV10-3 CAITDSGTNYGYTF TGTGCCATCACGGACAGCGGGACTAACTATGGCTACACCTTC
once TRBJ1-2 NA TRBV7-2 CASSLDGTQNYGYTF TGTGCCAGCAGCTTAGACGGGACTCAGAACTATGGCTACACCTTC
NA TRBJ2-7 TRBD2 TRBV15 CATSRDRTSGLSYEQYF TGTGCCACCAGCAGAGATAGGACTAGCGGGCTCTCCTACGAGCAGTACTTC
few TRBJ2-7 NA TRBV27 CASSPGGSAQYF TGTGCCAGCAGTCCCGGAGGATCGGCGCAGTACTTC